These 32 T cell receptor beta chains originate from one sample sequenced in a study of glioma-infiltrating T cells after dendritic cell vaccination. Generated by immunoSEQ multiplex PCR, the TCRdb table keeps only in-frame clones and is missing some. The data show roughly 87,000 clones, about four fifths seen once. Time point given: after dendritic cell vaccination, including at tumor progression/relapse. Material: blood, obtained after dendritic cell vaccination. The receptors derive from a human donor with glioblastoma.

This clone was detected only a few times. CDR3 sequence: CASSLRPGGGKNEQFF. The CDR3 DNA is TGTGCCAGCAGCTTGCGCCCGGGGGGCGGGAAGAATGAGCAGTTCTTC. The gene calls are TRBV7-6 and TRBJ2-1; perhaps TRBD2 as D (7 bases). V gave up 3 bases and J gave up 7 bases, with 19 bases separating them. The CDR3 loop spans 16 amino acids. Germline V CDR1 and CDR2: SGHVS, FNYEAQ.

The sample holds a few counts of this clone. The chain is built from TRBV6-1 and TRBJ1-3, with 7 bases identical to TRBD1. Trimming cost V 5 bases and J 0 bases; bases outside gene matches: 4. The CDR3 spans 15 residues. Germline loops: CDR1 MNHNS, CDR2 SASEGT. The CDR3 sequence is CASSPRTGSGNTIYF. The CDR3, as DNA: TGTGCCAGCAGTCCTAGGACAGGCTCTGGAAACACCATATATTTT.

This chain uses TRBV15 with TRBJ2-7, with 8 positions matching TRBD1. The CDR3 contains 17 residues. Germline V gene sequence: CDR1 LNHNV, CDR2 YYDKDF (reference sequence). With V trimmed by 0 bases and J by 1 base, 8 bases remained unmatched. The CDR3 here is CATSRDRNRGYSYEQYF. In DNA form, the CDR3 reads TGTGCCACCAGCAGAGATCGGAACAGGGGGTATTCCTACGAGCAGTACTTC. Variable domain in full (rest from reference TRBV15 and TRBJ2-7): DAMVIQNPRYQVTQFGKPVTLSCSQTLNHNVMYWYQQKSSQAPKLLFHYYDKDFNNEADTPDNFQSRRPNTSFCFLDIRSPGLGDTAMYLCATSRDRNRGYSYEQYFGPGTRLTVT.

CDR3 loop: CASSSGQYGEQFF. The CDR3 DNA is TGTGCCAGCAGCTCCGGACAGTATGGTGAGCAGTTCTTC. This rearrangement joins TRBV7-3 to TRBJ2-1; D is possibly TRBD1 (6 bases). The CDR3 has 13 residues. With 4 bases removed from V and 9 bases from J, the gap between germline ends came to 13 bases. CDR1 SGHTA and CDR2 FQGTGA come from the germline V gene.

The V gene is TRBV7-6, the J gene TRBJ2-5; possible D gene TRBD2, 6 bases. CDR1 and CDR2 from the germline V gene are SGHVS and FNYEAQ. CDR3 length equals 16 residues. Trimming removed 5 bases from V and 1 base from J, with 17 bases in between. CDR3 in DNA: TGTGCCAGCAGCCTAGGGGCCGGGAGCCCCCAAGAGACCCAGTACTTC. It encodes CASSLGAGSPQETQYF.

The V call is TRBV7-8, the J call TRBJ2-1, with 9 bases that match TRBD2. After removal of 2 bases from V and 0 bases from J, the junction contained 14 bases not matched to a gene. The V gene's germline CDR1 is SGHVS and CDR2 FQNEAQ. This CDR3 has 20 residues. Here the CDR3 reads CASSLNAVAGVTSSYNEQFF. CDR3 nucleotide sequence: TGTGCCAGCAGCTTAAATGCGGTAGCGGGGGTTACGAGCTCCTACAATGAGCAGTTCTTC.

The gene calls are TRBV7-3 and TRBJ2-5; 9 bases align to TRBD1. V trimming: 5 bases; J trimming: 2 bases; junction bases outside the gene matches: 6. The CDR3 covers 15 residues. The germline gives CDR1 SGHTA, CDR2 FQGTGA. The CDR3 loop reads CASSLSGTGQETQYF. Written as DNA, the CDR3 is TGTGCCAGCAGCCTCTCCGGGACAGGGCAAGAGACCCAGTACTTC.

This chain uses TRBV5-4 with TRBJ1-1; a possible D gene is TRBD1 (6 bases). There are 13 residues in the CDR3. Germline V gene lookup returns CDR1 SGHNT and CDR2 YYREEE (reference sequence). The V gene lost 4 bases and the J gene lost 5 bases, with 12 bases spanning the gap. This chain's CDR3 is CASSRAGETEAFF. CDR3 nucleotides: TGTGCCAGCAGCCGGGCAGGGGAGACTGAAGCTTTCTTT.

This chain joins TRBV6-5 and TRBJ2-7; 12 nucleotides align to TRBD2. This CDR3 region has 15 residues. J was trimmed by 8 bases and V by 4 bases; bases with no gene match: 9. The germline gives CDR1 MNHEY, CDR2 SVGAGI. The CDR3 nucleotides read TGTGCCAGCAGTTCCGCTAGCGGGGGGGATTGGCAGCAGTACTTC. Its translation: CASSSASGGDWQQYF.

The chain combines TRBV5-6 with TRBJ1-2, with 7 positions matching TRBD1. Trimming took 4 bases from V and 4 from J; bases not matched to a gene: 10. CDR3 length equals 15 residues. Germline CDR1 and CDR2: SGHDT and YYEEEE. In nucleotides, the CDR3 is TGTGCCAGCAGCCCGAGGGGGCAGTGGGGCTATGGCTACACCTTC. As protein: CASSPRGQWGYGYTF.

This clone was counted a few times. This chain joins TRBV6-1 and TRBJ1-2; the D is unclear. V gave up 4 bases and J gave up 2 bases, with 11 bases separating them. In germline, CDR1 is MNHNS, CDR2 SASEGT. There are 14 residues in the CDR3. CDR3 coding DNA: TGTGCCAGCAGTGTCCAGGCTACCAACTATGGCTACACCTTC. Its protein is CASSVQATNYGYTF.

V usage is TRBV6-5 and J usage is TRBJ2-2; no clear D. From germline, CDR1 is MNHEY and CDR2 SVGAGI. V gave up 2 bases and J gave up 3 bases, with 10 bases separating them. This CDR3 has 15 residues. CDR3 protein: CASSYAGFDTGELFF. The CDR3 DNA reads as TGTGCCAGCAGTTACGCAGGTTTTGACACCGGGGAGCTGTTTTTT.

In its sample, this clone was seen many times. The rearrangement joins TRBV7-6 to TRBJ1-2; 9 bases agree with TRBD1. The CDR3 consists of 15 residues. The V gene end was trimmed by 1 base and the J gene end by 2 bases; junction bases not matched to a gene: 2. Per the germline V gene, CDR1 is SGHVS and CDR2 is FNYEAQ. CDR3 loop: CASSLDRGQNYGYTF. CDR3 sequence (DNA): TGTGCCAGCAGCTTAGACAGGGGGCAAAACTATGGCTACACCTTC.

This chain connects TRBV5-1 to TRBJ2-1; 9 bases line up with TRBD2. The CDR3 has 15 residues. Germline CDR1 SGHRS, CDR2 YFSETQ. The ends lost 4 bases at V and 7 bases at J; junction bases unmatched: 9. CDR3 protein: CASSLRGGALNEQFF. CDR3 nucleotides: TGCGCCAGCAGCCTACGCGGGGGGGCCTTGAATGAGCAGTTCTTC.

The chain is built from TRBV9 and TRBJ2-1; TRBD2 aligns across 12 bases. V lost 3 bases and J lost 4; bases outside the gene matches: 11. This CDR3 has 18 amino acids. Germline-derived CDR1 and CDR2 are SGDLS and YYNGEE. The CDR3 is CASSAERGTSGPYNEQFF. The DNA for the CDR3 is TGTGCCAGCAGCGCCGAACGCGGGACTAGCGGGCCATACAATGAGCAGTTCTTC.

This chain uses TRBV5-6 with TRBJ2-5; 8 nucleotides align to TRBD1. This CDR3 is 15 amino acids long. The germline V gene has CDR1 SGHDT and CDR2 YYEEEE. V was clipped by 4 bases and J by 4 bases; unmatched bases: 9. CDR3 amino acids: CASSPLGQGRETQYF. For the CDR3, the DNA is TGTGCCAGCAGCCCCTTAGGACAGGGCAGAGAGACCCAGTACTTC.

This clone was detected once. The CDR3 nucleotides read TGTGCCAGCAGCTTACAGGGGGGCTCCACCTACGAGCAGTACTTC. The encoded protein is CASSLQGGSTYEQYF. The V gene is TRBV7-9, the J gene TRBJ2-7; tentatively, D is TRBD1 (7 bases). Trimming took 2 bases from V and 2 from J, leaving 13 bases between them. Germline CDR1 and CDR2: SEHNR and FQNEAQ (reference sequence). The CDR3 is made up of 15 amino acids.

V gene TRBV6-6 combines with J gene TRBJ2-1; no reliable D call. The CDR3 covers 15 residues. Germline-derived CDR1 and CDR2 are MNHNY and SVGAGI (reference sequence). Trimming pared 0 bases from V and 6 bases from J, leaving 12 bases between. The CDR3 DNA reads as TGTGCCAGCAGTTACTCAGGTCCAGGTACCAATGAGCAGTTCTTC. Its protein product is CASSYSGPGTNEQFF.

This chain links TRBV2 with TRBJ2-5; the D gene is possibly TRBD1 (6 bases). Germline loops: CDR1 SNHLY, CDR2 FYNNEI. This CDR3 region has 14 residues. Trimming removed 6 bases at V and 0 bases at J, with 11 bases between. CDR3 DNA: TGTGCCAGCAGGCTAGACAGGAACCAAGAGACCCAGTACTTC. It yields the protein CASRLDRNQETQYF.

The chain uses TRBV19 and TRBJ1-5; 10 nucleotides match TRBD1. Unmatched junction bases numbered 7, after V lost 11 bases and J lost 6 bases. The CDR3 has 13 residues. CDR1 is LNHDA, CDR2 SQIVND, per germline (reference sequence). CDR3 coding DNA: TGTGCCGTTAGGGACAGGGGAGCTCAGCCCCAGCATTTT. Translation gives CAVRDRGAQPQHF.

Worth noting for this clone: Other DNA sequences of this sample code for an identical CDR3. The chain links TRBV9 to TRBJ2-5; 7 bases match TRBD1. This CDR3 has 15 residues. Trimming removed 0 bases from V and 2 bases from J; junction bases left unmatched: 4. Germline CDR1 SGDLS, CDR2 YYNGEE. Written as DNA, the CDR3 is TGTGCCAGCAGCGTAGAGGGGACAGATCAAGAGACCCAGTACTTC. Protein: CASSVEGTDQETQYF.

This rearrangement joins TRBV6-5 to TRBJ1-6, with a tentative D call TRBD1 (5 bases). Germline V gene sequence: CDR1 MNHEY, CDR2 SVGAGI. This CDR3 has 15 amino acids. V gave up 4 bases and J gave up 7 bases, with 14 bases separating them. The CDR3 loop is CASSSRGGENSPLHF. The CDR3 bases are TGTGCCAGCAGTTCAAGAGGAGGGGAGAATTCACCCCTCCACTTT.

The J gene is TRBJ2-7, the V gene TRBV6-6; 7 bases map to TRBD1. The V gene end was trimmed by 6 bases and the J gene end by 3 bases; junction bases not matched to a gene: 5. This CDR3 comprises 13 residues. Looked up from germline, CDR1 is MNHNY and CDR2 is SVGAGI (reference sequence). DNA of the CDR3: TGTGCCAGCAGCGTCAACAGGGGCTACGAGCAGTACTTC. Encoded protein: CASSVNRGYEQYF.

The rearrangement links TRBV12-5 to TRBJ1-5; 11 nucleotides line up with TRBD1. Germline CDR1 reads LGHNT; CDR2 reads FRNRAP. J lost 6 bases, V lost 5 bases, and 3 bases had no gene match. CDR3 size: 14 residues. CDR3 bases: TGTGCTAGTGGTCGGACAGGGGGCTTTCAGCCCCAGCATTTT. Encoded protein: CASGRTGGFQPQHF. The variable domain in full, with the rest retrieved from reference TRBV12-5 and TRBJ1-5, is DARVTQTPRHKVTEMGQEVTMRCQPILGHNTVFWYRQTMMQGLELLAYFRNRAPLDDSGMPKDRFSAEMPDATLATLKIQPSEPRDSAVYFCASGRTGGFQPQHFGDGTRLSIL.

V gene TRBV7-8 combines with J gene TRBJ2-3; 11 bases are shared with TRBD2. The CDR3 has 15 residues. J lost 6 bases, V lost 5 bases, and 7 bases had no gene match. In germline, CDR1 is SGHVS, CDR2 FQNEAQ. CDR3 bases: TGTGCCAGCAGCGTTAGCGGGGGGGCCGGGGATACGCAGTATTTT. This translates into CASSVSGGAGDTQYF.

The chain joins TRBV2 to TRBJ1-1; D is perhaps TRBD1 (5 bases). The germline gives CDR1 SNHLY, CDR2 FYNNEI. The CDR3 loop spans 14 amino acids. Trimming took off 7 bases at V and 0 bases at J, with 12 bases between the two ends. CDR3 amino acids: CASTGETMNTEAFF. The CDR3, as DNA: TGTGCCAGCACGGGGGAGACCATGAACACTGAAGCTTTCTTT.

This clone has just a few counts. This chain connects TRBV5-1 to TRBJ1-2; 9 bases fit TRBD1. The J segment lost 8 bases and the V segment lost 3 bases, leaving 5 bases of the junction unmatched. Germline V gene sequence: CDR1 SGHRS, CDR2 YFSETQ. The CDR3 totals 13 residues. Written as DNA, the CDR3 is TGCGCCAGCAGCTGGGGACAGGGCAGCGGCTACACCTTC. Protein: CASSWGQGSGYTF.

This chain joins TRBV19 and TRBJ2-4; 10 bases are a match to TRBD2. V shed 7 bases and J 7 bases; nucleotides not matched to a gene: 7. The germline gives CDR1 LNHDA, CDR2 SQIVND (reference sequence). The CDR3 covers 14 residues. The chain's CDR3 is CASTSGGAGNIQYF. DNA of the CDR3: TGTGCCAGTACGAGCGGGGGGGCCGGGAACATTCAGTACTTC.

The CDR3 reads CASSQGQGISGANVLTF. CDR3 sequence (DNA): TGCGCCAGCAGTCAGGGACAGGGGATTTCTGGGGCCAACGTCCTGACTTTC. J is TRBJ2-6 and V is TRBV5-1; 10 positions agree with TRBD1. Germline V gene data show CDR1 as SGHRS and CDR2 as YFSETQ. The CDR3 runs to 17 residues. V trimming: 5 bases; J trimming: 1 base; junction bases outside the gene matches: 6.

This clone has only one observation. The chain uses TRBV7-3 and TRBJ2-2; possible D gene TRBD2, 7 bases. Germline V lookup: CDR1 SGHTA, CDR2 FQGTGA. V lost 0 bases to trimming and J lost 2 bases, with 10 bases between them. The CDR3 runs to 16 residues. The DNA of the CDR3 is TGTGCCAGCAGCTTAACCGCGGGGGCTAACACCGGGGAGCTGTTTTTT. Its translation: CASSLTAGANTGELFF.

This rearrangement joins TRBV10-3 to TRBJ1-1; TRBD1 matches 7 bases. Losses at the gene ends were 4 bases for V and 4 bases for J; bases not matched to a gene: 9. CDR1 and CDR2 from the germline V gene are ENHRY and SYGVKD. The CDR3 has 15 amino acids. CDR3 DNA sequence: TGTGCCATCAGTGGGACAGGCGTAATATCCACTGAAGCTTTCTTT. It is translated as CAISGTGVISTEAFF.

The chain recombines TRBV30 with TRBJ2-7; maybe TRBD2 (6 bases). Germline CDR1 and CDR2: GTSNPN and SVGIG (reference sequence). V gave up 3 bases and J gave up 1 base, with 22 bases separating them. The CDR3 runs to 17 residues. The CDR3 sequence is CAWSLSGPREESYEQYF. The CDR3 bases are TGTGCCTGGAGCCTCTCGGGACCGAGGGAGGAGTCCTACGAGCAGTACTTC.